What follows describes a single T cell receptor (beta chain). Its antigen remains unidentified. The data originate from a study of cytomegalovirus exposure and HLA in healthy donors. General observations from the study: Roughly uniform depth of sequencing across donors was assumed in presence/absence analyses. Later analysis identified a missense DCLRE1C variant that was linked to TCR beta V- and J-gene trimming. Rarity characterized most TCR sequences, yet some public TCRs appeared in many donors. Among CMV-associated TCR beta chains, most appeared HLA-restricted in a later analysis.

PCR amplification relied on 60 Vbeta primers (plus 13 Jbeta primers). Generated by immunoSEQ multiplex PCR, the TCRdb table keeps only in-frame clones and is missing some. The data show some 90,000 clones, more than 70% seen once. This CDR3 region has 16 residues. Trimming removed 0 bases from V and 4 bases from J; junction bases left unmatched: 6. Germline loops: CDR1 MNHEY, CDR2 SMNVEV (reference sequence). This clonotype originated in a man aged 35-49 years in good health and CMV-seronegative. Sequenced material: PBMCs. J is TRBJ2-5 and V is TRBV27, with 9 bases lining up with TRBD1. CDR3: CASSLSQQGAGETQYF. Written as DNA, the CDR3 is TGTGCCAGCAGTTTATCACAACAGGGGGCGGGAGAGACCCAGTACTTC.